Detailed here is one T cell receptor (beta chain). This clonotype turned up a few times. Its antigen is unknown. There are no base qualities to consult, and no much larger clone falls within one base. The sequencing machine was an Illumina HiSeq 1500. TCRdb reanalyzed the raw reads on its own, using fastp at Q25 for trimming and MiXCR for clone calling, and kept in-frame beta chains. Identical CDR3 protein sequences are pooled into one entry, listed with their most common genes and DNA. The sample table holds approximately 340,000 distinct CDR3 sequences, of which almost 30% were seen once. Jointly, the top ten make up approximately 20% of the sample. CDR1 and CDR2 were assigned from the germline V gene (reference sequence) as SGHAT and FQDESV. Relative to germline, V is missing 5 bases and J is missing 1 base, with 4 bases of the junction outside any gene match. The cysteine opens and the phenylalanine closes a CDR3 of 14 amino acids. Left in the record is the CDR3 DNA by itself, 42 bases read in frame from the first base.

This sample was taken from a study of T cell repertoires in cytomegalovirus infection (dated by TCRdb to the late 2010s). General notes on the study: Recently identified HLA-C-restricted CMV epitopes, whose presentation resists viral immunomodulation, were targeted by peptide stimulations together with well-studied HLA-B-restricted epitopes. Because public TCR beta signatures pointed to carriage of CMV infection together with the matching HLA type, the HLA type of each donor mattered for the analysis. The study at large found these results: Cumulative frequency of public TCR beta family members discriminated carriers of CMV infection plus the relevant HLA type in this cohort and an independent 352-donor cohort. The ex vivo response was dominated by HLA-C-restricted CMV-specific TCR beta clonotypes, which also provided the single most frequent clonotype in two of eight donors.

The treatment or condition label of this sample denotes: in vitro stimulation with specific CMV peptide epitopes to enrich CMV-specific T cells. The sequence joins TRBV11-1 to TRBJ1-1; TRBD1 lines up with 7 middle nucleotides. This clonotype was sampled from a human donor in good health (CMV status not recorded). Some clones in this sample may be carry-over from other donors' samples. The sequences come from cultured PBMCs, collected from culture after CMV antigen stimulation. The CDR3 is CASSIQGGNTEAFF. The DNA sequence reads TGTGCCAGCAGCATTCAGGGGGGGAACACTGAAGCTTTCTTT. Here the CDR3 is joined to the reference TRBV11-1 and TRBJ1-1 genes, and the full variable domain is: EAEVAQSPRYKITEKSQAVAFWCDPISGHATLYWYRQILGQGPELLVQFQDESVVDDSQLPKDRFSAERLKGVDSTLKIQPAELGDSAMYLCASSIQGGNTEAFFGQGTRLTVV.